Following are 13 T cell receptor beta chains from one sample sequenced in a study of PD-L1 blockade in urothelial cancer. Sequenced by immunoSEQ multiplex PCR; TCRdb stores in-frame clones only, minus some. The table lists 43,000 or so clones, more than 70% of them singletons, with 15% to 20% in the top ten. The sample's time point: pretreatment peripheral blood. The sample here was PBMCs, taken around atezolizumab (anti-PD-L1) treatment. Receptor source: a man aged 55 to 70 with urothelial cancer.

V and J are TRBV2 and TRBJ2-1, with TRBD2 identical over 9 bases. Looked up from germline, CDR1 is SNHLY and CDR2 is FYNNEI. Trimming removed 5 bases from V and 2 bases from J; junction bases left unmatched: 4. The CDR3 runs to 15 residues. The CDR3 bases are TGTGCCAGCAGTATAGCGGGAGTAACCTACAATGAGCAGTTCTTC. It specifies CASSIAGVTYNEQFF. The full variable domain, in which reference TRBV2 and TRBJ2-1 provide the parts outside the CDR3, is EPEVTQTPSHQVTQMGQEVILRCVPISNHLYFYWYRQILGQKVEFLVSFYNNEISEKSEIFDDQFSVERPDGSNFTLKIRSTKLEDSAMYFCASSIAGVTYNEQFFGPGTRLTVL.

The CDR3 reads CASSDQQGSIGEQFF. CDR3 DNA sequence: TGTGCCAGCAGCGATCAACAGGGGTCAATCGGTGAGCAGTTCTTC. This sequence joins TRBV9 and TRBJ2-1; 7 positions match TRBD1. Germline V CDR1 and CDR2: SGDLS, YYNGEE. The CDR3 covers 15 residues. V was clipped by 3 bases and J by 9 bases; unmatched bases: 12.

This chain joins TRBV30 and TRBJ2-7, with a tentative D call TRBD1 (6 bases). Deletions cut 4 bases from V and 2 bases from J, with 12 bases between. There are 13 residues in the CDR3. Germline CDR1 GTSNPN, CDR2 SVGIG (reference sequence). DNA of the CDR3: TGTGCCTGGAACCAACAGGGACCCTACGAGCAGTACTTC. It translates to CAWNQQGPYEQYF.

The chain joins TRBV6-6 to TRBJ1-1; no definite D call. The CDR3 covers 13 residues. V was cut by 10 bases and J by 4 bases, with 16 bases left in between. The V gene's germline CDR1 is MNHNY and CDR2 SVGAGI (reference sequence). CDR3 region: CATLWELGTEAFF. CDR3 coding DNA: TGTGCCACCCTTTGGGAGCTGGGCACTGAAGCTTTCTTT.

The rearrangement links TRBV11-3 to TRBJ2-5; tentatively, D is TRBD1 (6 bases). CDR3 length: 16 residues. The germline V and J ends were trimmed by 2 bases and 5 bases, with 18 bases remaining between them. CDR1 and CDR2 (germline): SGHNT, YENEEA. The CDR3 DNA is TGTGCCAGCAGCTTACGCCCCCCGGGACAATCGGAGACCCAGTACTTC. It encodes CASSLRPPGQSETQYF.

The V call is TRBV5-1, the J call TRBJ2-2; no definite D call. V lost 0 bases and J lost 8, with 17 bases in between. The CDR3 is made up of 16 amino acids. Germline assignment: CDR1 SGHRS and CDR2 YFSETQ. The CDR3 bases are TGCGCCAGCAGCTTGGTCCCCCTCGAAGCCCCGGGGGAGCTGTTTTTT. As protein: CASSLVPLEAPGELFF.

DNA of the CDR3: TGTGCCAGCAGCTTAGTTTCGGGAGGGCTTTGGAATGAGCAGTTCTTC. It is translated as CASSLVSGGLWNEQFF. The chain uses TRBV7-8 and TRBJ2-1; 8 nucleotides agree with TRBD2. After removal of 1 base from V and 7 bases from J, the junction contained 9 bases not matched to a gene. Germline V gene data show CDR1 as SGHVS and CDR2 as FQNEAQ. The CDR3 contains 16 residues.

This sequence joins TRBV2 and TRBJ2-7, with a possible D match to TRBD1 (6 bases). The CDR3 consists of 14 residues. Looked up from germline, CDR1 is SNHLY and CDR2 is FYNNEI. Between the trimmed V and J ends, which lost 4 bases and 7 bases, there was a span of 17 bases. This chain's CDR3 is CASSVRTDLREQYF. CDR3 DNA: TGTGCCAGCAGTGTACGGACAGACCTACGAGAGCAGTACTTC.

V and J are TRBV6-5 and TRBJ1-5; 11 positions match TRBD1. Germline CDR1 is MNHEY and CDR2 is SVGAGI. The V segment lost 0 bases and the J segment 9 bases; nucleotides outside the gene matches: 4. This CDR3 contains 15 residues. This CDR3 reads CASSYSGTGGWPQHF. CDR3 sequence (DNA): TGTGCCAGCAGTTACTCTGGGACAGGGGGTTGGCCCCAGCATTTT.

This chain links TRBV15 with TRBJ2-1; TRBD2 aligns across 13 bases. V lost 0 bases to trimming and J lost 6 bases; unmatched junction nucleotides: 5. The CDR3 contains 17 residues. Per germline, CDR1 LNHNV and CDR2 YYDKDF (reference sequence). For the CDR3, the DNA is TGTGCCACCAGCAGAGAGGGCGGACTAGCGGGAGCCAATGAGCAGTTCTTC. Its translation is CATSREGGLAGANEQFF.

This clone has just one count. The chain has TRBV5-6 and TRBJ2-7; TRBD2 aligns across 8 bases. The CDR3 is 15 amino acids. J lost 2 bases, V lost 4 bases, and 8 bases had no gene match. Per germline, CDR1 SGHDT and CDR2 YYEEEE. The CDR3 region has the DNA TGTGCCAGCAGCCCCAGAACTAGCGGACCCTACGAGCAGTACTTC. Encoded protein: CASSPRTSGPYEQYF.

The chain has TRBV11-2 and TRBJ1-2; D is uncertain. The CDR3 is 16 amino acids. Germline V lookup: CDR1 SGHAT, CDR2 FQNNGV. V was pared by 0 bases and J by 5 bases, with 16 bases between. The CDR3 loop reads CASSLDPSFRTYGYTF. The CDR3 bases are TGTGCCAGCAGCTTAGATCCATCGTTCCGAACTTATGGCTACACCTTC.

This sequence joins TRBV9 and TRBJ2-3, with a weak D call TRBD2 (5 bases). Germline assignment: CDR1 SGDLS and CDR2 YYNGEE. This CDR3 comprises 17 residues. V lost 2 bases, J lost 1 base, and 17 bases lay in between. CDR3: CASSVQELVIGTDTQYF. CDR3 in DNA: TGTGCCAGCAGCGTCCAGGAACTAGTAATCGGCACAGATACGCAGTATTTT.